This T cell receptor beta chain was retrieved from a study of CD8 T cells in ankylosing spondylitis. Trimming removed 6 bases from V and 1 base from J, with 9 bases in between. The CDR3 spans 13 residues. CDR1 and CDR2 (germline): MNHNS, SASEGT. TCRdb passed the 5' RACE reads through MiXCR, listing each CDR3 protein once. The table includes 250,000 to 350,000 distinct CDR3 sequences, roughly 20% detected once. Only one count was recorded for this clonotype. Sequenced sample: blood, either unsorted or a sorted T cell fraction (not recorded which). This TCR was recovered from a female donor with ankylosing spondylitis or in good health (not recorded which). The rearrangement joins TRBV6-1 to TRBJ1-2; D perhaps matches TRBD1 (6 bases). CDR3 sequence (DNA): TGTGCCAGCAGCGGACAGTTTAACTATGGCTACACCTTC. It yields the protein CASSGQFNYGYTF.